The 32 T cell receptor beta chains presented below share a single source sample, sequenced in a study of T-cell memory formation after mild COVID-19. MiXCR was run by TCRdb on the 5' RACE reads, yielding one entry per CDR3 protein. The sample holds about 400,000 distinct CDR3 sequences; roughly a quarter are singletons and the top ten take around 12%. Sample: PBMCs or a T cell subset sorted from them (not recorded which). The source is an adult woman who had mild COVID-19 (a few samples of this study predate the infection). Cell type and time point are not known.

This clonotype has more than one count but fewer than ten. The chain uses TRBV27 and TRBJ1-2; perhaps TRBD1 as D (6 bases). CDR1 and CDR2 (germline): MNHEY, SMNVEV (reference sequence). The CDR3 consists of 13 residues. V lost 5 bases to trimming and J lost 4 bases, with 11 bases between them. In DNA, the CDR3 is TGTGCCAGCAGTCTGACAGGCTCCTATGGCTACACCTTC. This sequence encodes CASSLTGSYGYTF.

This clonotype was recorded a few times. This chain uses TRBV6-2 or TRBV6-3 with TRBJ2-1; D may be TRBD2 (6 bases). Trimming shortened V by 2 bases and J by 0 bases, and 11 bases separated the two germline ends. The length of the CDR3 is 16 residues. Germline CDR1 is MNHEY and CDR2 is SVGEGT. The CDR3 sequence is CASSYGGTGSYNEQFF. The DNA for the CDR3 is TGTGCCAGCAGTTACGGTGGGACTGGCTCCTACAATGAGCAGTTCTTC.

The chain joins TRBV5-1 to TRBJ2-2; 7 nucleotides line up with TRBD1. The CDR3 is 15 amino acids. CDR1 and CDR2 from the germline V gene are SGHRS and YFSETQ. Trimming cost V 4 bases and J 5 bases; bases outside gene matches: 8. The CDR3 region is CASSVLQGWTGELFF. DNA for the CDR3: TGCGCCAGCAGCGTCCTACAGGGGTGGACCGGGGAGCTGTTTTTT.

The chain recombines TRBV29-1 with TRBJ2-3, with D tentatively TRBD1 or TRBD2 (5 bases each). CDR1 is SQVTM and CDR2 is ANQGSEA in the germline V gene. V was cut by 0 bases and J by 0 bases, with 13 bases left in between. The length of the CDR3 is 16 residues. Here the CDR3 reads CSVEDPRGSSTDTQYF. CDR3 nucleotide sequence: TGCAGCGTTGAAGATCCCCGGGGCTCGAGCACAGATACGCAGTATTTT.

This clonotype was observed a few times. The chain employs TRBV24-1 and TRBJ2-3, with TRBD1 matching over 7 bases. In germline, CDR1 is KGHDR, CDR2 SFDVKD. The V segment lost 7 bases and the J segment 3 bases; nucleotides outside the gene matches: 6. The CDR3 contains 14 residues. CDR3 amino acids: CATSLTGSTDTQYF. CDR3 sequence (DNA): TGTGCCACCAGCCTGACAGGGTCGACAGATACGCAGTATTTT.

V and J are TRBV27 and TRBJ1-6; 7 nucleotides match TRBD1. Germline CDR1 reads MNHEY; CDR2 reads SMNVEV (reference sequence). V was clipped by 3 bases and J by 4 bases; unmatched bases: 6. The CDR3 runs 16 residues. CDR3: CASSLGQPGYNSPLHF. The CDR3 coding sequence is TGTGCCAGCAGTTTGGGACAGCCGGGATATAATTCACCCCTCCACTTT.

The chain is built from TRBV29-1 and TRBJ2-7, with TRBD1 as a possible D gene (6 bases). Trimming shortened V by 0 bases and J by 7 bases, and 7 bases separated the two germline ends. The CDR3 spans 11 residues. CDR1 and CDR2 from the germline V gene are SQVTM and ANQGSEA. The CDR3 nucleotides read TGCAGCGTTGAAGATGGGACAGAGCAGTACTTC. It encodes CSVEDGTEQYF.

This clonotype was observed a few times. The chain employs TRBV5-1 and TRBJ2-6, with D perhaps TRBD1 (5 bases). The CDR3 extends over 17 amino acids. Per the germline V gene, CDR1 is SGHRS and CDR2 is YFSETQ. V was pared by 2 bases and J by 5 bases, with 17 bases between. The CDR3 DNA reads TGCGCCAGCAGCTTTAGTGACAGTCTGGGGAGGGCCAACGTCCTGACTTTC. Translation: CASSFSDSLGRANVLTF. The full variable domain, in which reference TRBV5-1 and TRBJ2-6 provide the parts outside the CDR3, is KAGVTQTPRYLIKTRGQQVTLSCSPISGHRSVSWYQQTPGQGLQFLFEYFSETQRNKGNFPGRFSGRQFSNSRSEMNVSTLELGDSALYLCASSFSDSLGRANVLTFGAGSRLTVL.

This clonotype appeared a few times. The rearrangement joins TRBV27 to TRBJ2-1; TRBD2 matches at 14 bases. This CDR3 has 21 amino acids. J was trimmed by 6 bases and V by 5 bases; bases with no gene match: 21. Germline assignment: CDR1 MNHEY and CDR2 SMNVEV (reference sequence). The CDR3 DNA is TGTGCCAGCAGTACCCCGAAGTTGTCCAGGGGACTAGCGGGAGCCCTCAATGAGCAGTTCTTC. This codes for CASSTPKLSRGLAGALNEQFF.

This clonotype was counted many times. This chain joins TRBV7-3 and TRBJ1-1; D is undetermined. Germline lookup yields CDR1 SGHTA and CDR2 FQGTGA. The CDR3 loop spans 12 amino acids. The V end was cut by 2 bases, the J end by 9 bases, with 10 bases between. The CDR3 protein is CASSLPDGQAFF. The CDR3 DNA is TGTGCCAGCAGCTTACCGGATGGTCAAGCTTTCTTT.

CDR3 sequence: CATNRGGGVSYEQYF. The CDR3 DNA follows: TGTGCCACCAATAGAGGGGGAGGGGTCTCCTACGAGCAGTACTTC. This chain joins TRBV15 and TRBJ2-7; tentative D call: TRBD2 (7 bases). This CDR3 comprises 15 residues. V lost 7 bases and J 0 bases, leaving 16 bases between the germline ends. Germline loops: CDR1 LNHNV, CDR2 YYDKDF (reference sequence).

The chain's CDR3 is CASSYDVYNEQFF. As DNA, the CDR3 is TGTGCCAGCAGTTACGATGTCTACAATGAGCAGTTCTTC. The chain is built from TRBV6-2 or TRBV6-3 and TRBJ2-1; no firm D call. Germline CDR1 MNHEY, CDR2 SVGEGT. Trimming took off 2 bases at V and 3 bases at J, with 5 bases between the two ends. The CDR3 sequence is 13 residues long.

This sequence joins TRBV3-1 and TRBJ2-7, with 7 bases that match TRBD1. From germline, CDR1 is LGHDT and CDR2 YNNKEL (reference sequence). This CDR3 is 15 amino acids long. The ends lost 4 bases at V and 0 bases at J; junction bases unmatched: 6. The CDR3 reads CASSPTGSYSYEQYF. CDR3 DNA: TGTGCCAGCAGCCCGACAGGGTCTTACTCCTACGAGCAGTACTTC.

CDR3 loop: CSARDPDPLSSYNEQFF. As DNA, the CDR3 is TGCAGTGCTAGAGATCCAGACCCATTAAGCTCCTACAATGAGCAGTTCTTC. The chain has TRBV20-1 and TRBJ2-1, with D hard to call. Germline V gene lookup returns CDR1 DFQATT and CDR2 SNEGSKA (reference sequence). The length of the CDR3 is 17 residues. Deletions cut 0 bases from V and 0 bases from J, with 15 bases between.

In its sample, this clonotype was seen a few times. The chain has TRBV7-9 and TRBJ2-5; the match to TRBD1 covers 9 bases. J lost 4 bases, V lost 5 bases, and 5 bases had no gene match. The CDR3 covers 14 residues. Germline V gene data show CDR1 as SEHNR and CDR2 as FQNEAQ (reference sequence). The CDR3 here is CASSHRGLGETQYF. The CDR3 nucleotides read TGTGCCAGCAGCCACAGGGGGCTCGGAGAGACCCAGTACTTC.

This clonotype was seen more than once but under ten times. The V call is TRBV20-1, the J call TRBJ1-2; the D is unclear. The length of the CDR3 is 15 residues. CDR1 is DFQATT, CDR2 SNEGSKA, per germline (reference sequence). Deletions cut 0 bases from V and 0 bases from J, with 11 bases between. CDR3 DNA sequence: TGCAGTGCTAGAGAGAGCGGAAAAACTAACTATGGCTACACCTTC. Protein sequence: CSARESGKTNYGYTF.

This clonotype has only a few counts. The rearrangement links TRBV5-1 to TRBJ2-3; 13 bases match TRBD2. V trimming: 2 bases; J trimming: 2 bases; junction bases outside the gene matches: 2. Germline CDR1 is SGHRS and CDR2 is YFSETQ. There are 16 residues in the CDR3. The CDR3 region is CASSLLAGGPTDTQYF. In nucleotides, the CDR3 is TGCGCCAGCAGCTTACTAGCGGGAGGGCCCACAGATACGCAGTATTTT.

CDR3 in amino acids: CASNPGGVNTGELFF. CDR3 bases: TGTGCCAGCAATCCGGGGGGAGTGAACACCGGGGAGCTGTTTTTT. This chain joins TRBV18 and TRBJ2-2; the match to TRBD2 covers 7 bases. The ends lost 8 bases at V and 1 base at J; junction bases unmatched: 7. This CDR3 is built from 15 residues. The germline V gene encodes CDR1 KGHSH and CDR2 LQKENI.

This chain's CDR3 is CSVYLTGARGTEAFF. The CDR3 DNA reads TGCAGCGTTTACCTCACGGGGGCGCGGGGCACTGAAGCTTTCTTT. V and J are TRBV29-1 and TRBJ1-1; possible D gene TRBD1, 6 bases. V shed 5 bases and J shed 4 bases, with 20 bases lying between them. The CDR3 is made up of 15 amino acids. Germline assignment: CDR1 SQVTM and CDR2 ANQGSEA.

V is TRBV29-1 and J is TRBJ2-1, with 7 positions matching TRBD2. The CDR3 is 14 residues long. The germline gives CDR1 SQVTM, CDR2 ANQGSEA. Trimming cost V 8 bases and J 9 bases; bases outside gene matches: 16. As DNA, the CDR3 is TGCAGCCCCCCCGTCGGCGGGAGCAACGGTGAGCAGTTCTTC. Protein: CSPPVGGSNGEQFF.

V is TRBV11-2 and J is TRBJ2-1; D gene ambiguous. Trimming pared 2 bases from V and 12 bases from J, leaving 11 bases between. Per germline, CDR1 SGHAT and CDR2 FQNNGV. CDR3 length: 12 residues. DNA for the CDR3: TGTGCCAGCAGCTTAAATAACGTAGGGCAGTTCTTC. The encoded protein is CASSLNNVGQFF.

This clonotype was seen once. The chain has TRBV3-1 and TRBJ1-1; D gene ambiguous. The CDR3 has 13 residues. Trimming shortened V by 4 bases and J by 5 bases, and 11 bases separated the two germline ends. Germline CDR1 LGHDT, CDR2 YNNKEL (reference sequence). The CDR3 DNA follows: TGTGCCAGCAGCCGGACGAGCGAAACTGAAGCTTTCTTT. Amino acids: CASSRTSETEAFF.

The sample holds a few counts of this clonotype. The DNA of the CDR3 is TGTGCCAGCACACCTATCCGGGACAGGGGGCGCAGAGTTGAAAAACTGTTTTTT. Amino acids: CASTPIRDRGRRVEKLFF. The V gene is TRBV7-6, the J gene TRBJ1-4; TRBD1 agrees at 12 bases. Germline CDR1 and CDR2: SGHVS and FNYEAQ. CDR3 length: 18 amino acids. Trimming cost V 7 bases and J 7 bases; bases outside gene matches: 16.

V and J are TRBV29-1 and TRBJ1-1, with a possible D match to TRBD1 (5 bases). V lost 5 bases and J 2 bases, leaving 9 bases between the germline ends. The CDR3 sequence is 12 residues long. The germline V gene has CDR1 SQVTM and CDR2 ANQGSEA. The CDR3 coding sequence is TGCAGCGTTCGGGACGGTAACACTGAAGCTTTCTTT. Translating it yields CSVRDGNTEAFF. The full variable domain, its missing parts supplied by reference TRBV29-1 and TRBJ1-1, is SAVISQKPSRDICQRGTSLTIQCQVDSQVTMMFWYRQQPGQSLTLIATANQGSEATYESGFVIDKFPISRPNLTFSTLTVSNMSPEDSSIYLCSVRDGNTEAFFGQGTRLTVV.

The genes are TRBV6-2 or TRBV6-3 and TRBJ2-2; possible D gene TRBD1, 6 bases. This CDR3 comprises 13 residues. V lost 6 bases to trimming and J lost 6 bases, with 11 bases between them. In germline, CDR1 is MNHEY, CDR2 SVGEGT. The CDR3 sequence: CASRKDSSGELFF. CDR3 coding DNA: TGTGCCAGCAGGAAGGACAGCTCCGGGGAGCTGTTTTTT.

J is TRBJ2-2 and V is TRBV9; the match to TRBD1 covers 10 bases. Germline V lookup: CDR1 SGDLS, CDR2 YYNGEE. V trimming: 4 bases; J trimming: 1 base; junction bases outside the gene matches: 4. The CDR3 sequence is 16 residues long. In DNA form, the CDR3 reads TGTGCCAGCAGCTTCCGGGACAGGGGGAACACCGGGGAGCTGTTTTTT. Translating it yields CASSFRDRGNTGELFF.

This clonotype was seen ten or more times. The chain links TRBV7-6 to TRBJ1-1; 7 positions match TRBD1. With 4 bases clipped from V and 6 bases from J, the junction kept 8 bases outside the gene matches. In germline, CDR1 is SGHVS, CDR2 FNYEAQ. The CDR3 has 14 amino acids. CDR3 sequence (DNA): TGTGCCAGCAGCTCCGCGACAGGGAGCCCTGAAGCTTTCTTT. Amino acids: CASSSATGSPEAFF. Full variable domain (outside the CDR3, taken from reference TRBV7-6 and TRBJ1-1): GAGVSQSPRYKVTKRGQDVALRCDPISGHVSLYWYRQALGQGPEFLTYFNYEAQQDKSGLPNDRFSAERPEGSISTLTIQRTEQRDSAMYRCASSSATGSPEAFFGQGTRLTVV.

This chain uses TRBV15 with TRBJ1-3; D not resolved. The CDR3 totals 13 residues. CDR1 and CDR2 (germline): LNHNV, YYDKDF (reference sequence). V dropped 5 bases and J dropped 8 bases, with 13 bases sitting between them. The CDR3 nucleotides read TGTGCCACCAGCGCCGCCACTTTGGACACCATATATTTT. Translated, it gives CATSAATLDTIYF.

This clonotype was counted between two and nine times. The chain has TRBV29-1 and TRBJ2-7; either TRBD1 or TRBD2 may fit D (5 bases each). This CDR3 is built from 16 residues. Germline V CDR1 and CDR2: SQVTM, ANQGSEA. V was cut by 6 bases and J by 7 bases, with 28 bases left in between. CDR3 sequence: CSVGIGSGTTMREQYF. In nucleotides, the CDR3 is TGCAGCGTCGGAATAGGTTCCGGGACGACAATGAGGGAGCAGTACTTC.

CDR3 in DNA: TGTGCCACCAGCAGAGGGGATATTGCGGGAGTGTTAGATACGCAGTATTTT. Translation: CATSRGDIAGVLDTQYF. This chain links TRBV15 with TRBJ2-3, with 7 bases matching TRBD2. CDR1 is LNHNV and CDR2 is YYDKDF in the germline V gene (reference sequence). The CDR3 is made up of 17 amino acids. Germline trimming cut 1 base from V and 5 bases from J; bases unmatched to any gene: 12.

This clonotype was picked up a small number of times. This sequence joins TRBV6-8 and TRBJ2-7, with 7 bases that match TRBD2. There are 17 residues in the CDR3. In germline, CDR1 is MNHGY, CDR2 SAAAGT. J lost 4 bases, V lost 6 bases, and 18 bases had no gene match. CDR3 DNA: TGTGCCAGCAGGCCGAAAACCCAAACTAGCGCGGAGTACGAGCAGTACTTC. Encoded protein: CASRPKTQTSAEYEQYF.

The V and J genes are TRBV29-1 and TRBJ1-2; weak D call: TRBD1 (6 bases). V dropped 4 bases and J dropped 3 bases, with 9 bases sitting between them. This CDR3 region has 12 residues. Germline CDR1 SQVTM, CDR2 ANQGSEA. CDR3 DNA: TGCAGCGTTGGTGGGGGCGACTATGGCTACACCTTC. Amino acids: CSVGGGDYGYTF.